Listed here are 30 T cell receptor beta chains from one sample, sequenced in a study of CD8 T cells in ankylosing spondylitis. TCRdb called the 5' RACE reads again in MiXCR, with one record for every CDR3 protein. Of about 260,000 distinct CDR3 sequences listed, 20% to 30% are singletons. Sequenced: blood, either unsorted or a sorted T cell fraction (not recorded which). Every receptor here comes from a male donor with ankylosing spondylitis or in good health (not recorded which).

This clonotype came up many times. The gene calls are TRBV12-3 or TRBV12-4 and TRBJ1-2; no reliable D call. CDR3 length: 14 amino acids. Trimming stripped 6 bases from V and 2 bases from J, with 13 bases between. CDR3 loop: CASRPAGTNYGYTF. The CDR3 nucleotides read TGTGCCAGCAGGCCTGCAGGTACCAACTATGGCTACACCTTC.

The gene calls are TRBV3-1 and TRBJ1-1, with D possibly being TRBD1 (6 bases). The CDR3 is 14 residues long. Germline V gene lookup returns CDR1 LGHDT and CDR2 YNNKEL (reference sequence). V was cut by 2 bases and J by 4 bases, with 11 bases left in between. DNA for the CDR3: TGTGCCAGCAGCCAAAAAGGGGGGGCCACTGAAGCTTTCTTT. Translating gives CASSQKGGATEAFF. Combining the CDR3 with reference TRBV3-1 and TRBJ1-1 gives the whole variable domain DTAVSQTPKYLVTQMGNDKSIKCEQNLGHDTMYWYKQDSKKFLKIMFSYNNKELIINETVPNRFSPKSPDKAHLNLHINSLELGDSAVYFCASSQKGGATEAFFGQGTRLTVV.

In this sample, this clonotype turned up many times. The chain employs TRBV10-1 and TRBJ2-3, with TRBD1 as a possible D gene (5 bases). V lost 4 bases and J lost 3, with 8 bases in between. The CDR3 length is 13 residues. The germline gives CDR1 WNHNN, CDR2 SYGVQD (reference sequence). This CDR3 reads CASSVPGTDTQYF. CDR3 DNA sequence: TGCGCCAGCAGTGTGCCAGGGACAGATACGCAGTATTTT.

This clonotype has only one observation. The rearrangement links TRBV5-1 to TRBJ2-1, with D perhaps given as TRBD1 or TRBD2 (6 bases each). V was clipped by 6 bases and J by 3 bases, with 10 bases between them. The CDR3 extends over 13 amino acids. Germline CDR1 SGHRS, CDR2 YFSETQ. The chain's CDR3 is CASKEGVYNEQFF. The CDR3 bases are TGCGCCAGCAAGGAGGGGGTCTACAATGAGCAGTTCTTC.

The rearrangement joins TRBV6-2 or TRBV6-3 to TRBJ1-2; 8 bases match TRBD1. V shed 5 bases, J shed 9 bases, and the junction held 8 bases outside the gene matches. The CDR3 is made up of 13 amino acids. The germline V gene has CDR1 MNHEY and CDR2 SVGEGT. The chain's CDR3 is CASSPGGAWRYTF. CDR3 DNA sequence: TGTGCCAGCAGTCCAGGGGGCGCGTGGCGCTACACCTTC.

This clonotype was seen a handful of times. This rearrangement joins TRBV30 to TRBJ2-1, with 9 positions matching TRBD2. Germline values: CDR1 GTSNPN, CDR2 SVGIG (reference sequence). J gave up 3 bases and V 7 bases, and 4 bases lay outside the gene matches. This CDR3 has 13 residues. CDR3 in amino acids: CALQRGVYNEQFF. For the CDR3, the DNA is TGTGCCTTACAGCGGGGGGTCTACAATGAGCAGTTCTTC.

V is TRBV29-1 and J is TRBJ2-1; TRBD1 matches at 9 bases. The CDR3 runs 14 residues. The germline V gene has CDR1 SQVTM and CDR2 ANQGSEA. Trimming at V came to 8 bases and at J to 6 bases, leaving 11 bases not matched to a gene. The CDR3 here is CSHNRDRAFNEQFF. CDR3 DNA sequence: TGCAGCCACAACCGGGACAGGGCATTCAATGAGCAGTTCTTC.

CDR3 nucleotide sequence: TGCAGTGCTATGGGACCGAACACTGAAGCTTTCTTT. Its protein product is CSAMGPNTEAFF. This chain joins TRBV20-1 and TRBJ1-1; tentative D call: TRBD1 (5 bases). Deletions cut 4 bases from V and 1 base from J, with 7 bases between. The CDR3 consists of 12 residues. Germline CDR1 reads DFQATT; CDR2 reads SNEGSKA (reference sequence).

This clonotype was observed once. Here the CDR3 reads CATSEWDRGQETQYF. The CDR3 bases are TGTGCCACCAGTGAGTGGGACAGGGGACAAGAGACCCAGTACTTC. V usage is TRBV24-1 and J usage is TRBJ2-5; 10 positions match TRBD1. Trimming at V came to 4 bases and at J to 2 bases, leaving 3 bases not matched to a gene. The germline V gene encodes CDR1 KGHDR and CDR2 SFDVKD. The CDR3 consists of 15 residues.

This sequence joins TRBV6-6 and TRBJ2-3; D unresolved. The CDR3 consists of 13 residues. The V gene's germline CDR1 is MNHNY and CDR2 SVGAGI (reference sequence). Trimming shortened V by 5 bases and J by 3 bases, and 9 bases separated the two germline ends. This CDR3 reads CASSTRRTDTQYF. In DNA form, the CDR3 reads TGTGCCAGCAGTACCCGACGGACAGATACGCAGTATTTT.

This rearrangement joins TRBV10-1 to TRBJ2-3, with D uncertain. The V gene's germline CDR1 is WNHNN and CDR2 SYGVQD (reference sequence). V gave up 2 bases and J gave up 4 bases, with 7 bases separating them. CDR3 length equals 13 residues. The CDR3 sequence is CASSEGMADTQYF. Written as DNA, the CDR3 is TGCGCCAGCAGTGAGGGAATGGCAGATACGCAGTATTTT.

The chain combines TRBV20-1 with TRBJ2-3; D uncertain. Trimming cost V 6 bases and J 0 bases, with 16 bases left between them. The CDR3 is made up of 15 amino acids. Germline V gene lookup returns CDR1 DFQATT and CDR2 SNEGSKA (reference sequence). CDR3 DNA sequence: TGCAGTGCCGAGTCTGGGGATCGGAGCACAGATACGCAGTATTTT. Protein: CSAESGDRSTDTQYF.

The chain carries TRBV7-2 and TRBJ2-2; 7 bases line up with TRBD1. Trimming at V came to 4 bases and at J to 3 bases, leaving 5 bases not matched to a gene. This CDR3 has 15 residues. CDR1 and CDR2 from the germline V gene are SGHTA and FQGNSA. Written as DNA, the CDR3 is TGTGCCAGCAGCTGGACCGGGACAGACACCGGGGAGCTGTTTTTT. Protein product: CASSWTGTDTGELFF.

The table lists this clonotype with a few counts. The chain has TRBV10-3 and TRBJ2-3; D call uncertain. This CDR3 contains 12 residues. CDR1 and CDR2 (germline): ENHRY, SYGVKD. Trimming cost V 3 bases and J 4 bases, with 5 bases left between them. The CDR3 is CAISDLADTQYF. DNA of the CDR3: TGTGCCATCAGTGATTTGGCAGATACGCAGTATTTT.

This chain uses TRBV7-2 with TRBJ2-3, with D unclear. Germline CDR1 SGHTA, CDR2 FQGNSA. The V end was cut by 1 base, the J end by 2 bases, with 10 bases between. CDR3 size: 15 residues. The CDR3 DNA follows: TGTGCCAGCAGCTTAGGAACCACCCTCACAGATACGCAGTATTTT. It is translated as CASSLGTTLTDTQYF.

This clonotype was seen only a few times. The rearrangement joins TRBV6-1 to TRBJ1-1; D gene unclear. The CDR3 sequence is 14 residues long. Trimming took 2 bases from V and 5 from J, leaving 12 bases between them. Germline V gives CDR1 MNHNS, CDR2 SASEGT. CDR3 sequence (DNA): TGTGCCAGCAGTGAATTGACGGGCGGGACTGAAGCTTTCTTT. Protein sequence: CASSELTGGTEAFF.

In DNA form, the CDR3 reads TGTGCCAGCAGCCAAGGGATGAACACCGGGGAGCTGTTTTTT. The encoded protein is CASSQGMNTGELFF. The gene calls are TRBV14 and TRBJ2-2, with D uncertain. This CDR3 is 14 amino acids long. V shed 1 base and J shed 1 base, with 4 bases lying between them. Per germline, CDR1 SGHDN and CDR2 FVKESK.

In its sample, this clonotype was seen many times. This chain joins TRBV20-1 and TRBJ2-3; D may be TRBD1 (6 bases). Deletions cut 0 bases from V and 4 bases from J, with 17 bases between. CDR3 size: 16 residues. Per germline, CDR1 DFQATT and CDR2 SNEGSKA (reference sequence). The CDR3 here is CSARDPLTGLPDTQYF. CDR3 DNA sequence: TGCAGTGCTAGAGATCCCTTGACAGGTCTCCCAGATACGCAGTATTTT.

In its sample, this clonotype was seen a few times. J is TRBJ1-2 and V is TRBV3-1; the match to TRBD1 covers 8 bases. V was clipped by 6 bases and J by 5 bases; unmatched bases: 5. The CDR3 is 13 amino acids. The germline V gene encodes CDR1 LGHDT and CDR2 YNNKEL (reference sequence). The CDR3 here is CASSPTGEYGYTF. The DNA of the CDR3 is TGTGCCAGCAGTCCGACAGGGGAGTATGGCTACACCTTC.

This clonotype has just a few counts. The V and J genes are TRBV29-1 and TRBJ2-5; 8 positions match TRBD1. The CDR3 loop spans 14 amino acids. Germline CDR1 and CDR2: SQVTM and ANQGSEA. Trimming cost V 5 bases and J 7 bases; bases outside gene matches: 12. CDR3 sequence (DNA): TGCAGCGTTCCCTGGACAGGGACCGTGGGGACCCAGTACTTC. This codes for CSVPWTGTVGTQYF. Supplemented by reference TRBV29-1 and TRBJ2-5, the full variable domain reads SAVISQKPSRDICQRGTSLTIQCQVDSQVTMMFWYRQQPGQSLTLIATANQGSEATYESGFVIDKFPISRPNLTFSTLTVSNMSPEDSSIYLCSVPWTGTVGTQYFGPGTRLLVL.

This clonotype has a handful of counts. The chain joins TRBV6-1 to TRBJ2-1; D perhaps matches TRBD1 (6 bases). With 6 bases removed from V and 1 base from J, the gap between germline ends came to 10 bases. This CDR3 has 14 amino acids. Germline V CDR1 and CDR2: MNHNS, SASEGT. The CDR3 reads CASSQGFSYNEQFF. The CDR3 region has the DNA TGTGCCAGCAGCCAGGGGTTTTCCTACAATGAGCAGTTCTTC.

Ten or more counts support this clonotype. V and J are TRBV2 and TRBJ1-6; D remains ambiguous. Trimming removed 2 bases at V and 4 bases at J, with 6 bases between. This CDR3 contains 14 residues. Germline CDR1 reads SNHLY; CDR2 reads FYNNEI. The CDR3 protein is CASSEIGYNSPLHF. CDR3 bases: TGTGCCAGCAGTGAAATTGGGTATAATTCACCCCTCCACTTT.

This clonotype was seen repeatedly, ten times or more. This chain uses TRBV5-1 with TRBJ2-3, with D possibly TRBD1 on 5 matching bases. V lost 2 bases, J lost 0 bases, and 7 bases lay in between. Germline V gene sequence: CDR1 SGHRS, CDR2 YFSETQ. The CDR3 spans 14 residues. The CDR3 DNA follows: TGCGCCAGCAGCTTCCGACAGAGCACAGATACGCAGTATTTT. Protein product: CASSFRQSTDTQYF.

This chain links TRBV4-1 with TRBJ2-4; the match to TRBD2 covers 10 bases. V shed 2 bases and J 0 bases; nucleotides not matched to a gene: 7. CDR1 and CDR2 from the germline V gene are MGHRA and YSYEKL. The CDR3 length is 18 residues. The CDR3 nucleotides are TGCGCCAGCAGCCAAAGGAGCGGGGGGGAACTAGCCAAAAACATTCAGTACTTC. Translation: CASSQRSGGELAKNIQYF.

At least ten counts were recorded for this clonotype. CDR3 in DNA: TGTGCCATCAGGGGGGACAGCATTGGTACTGAAGCTTTCTTT. This codes for CAIRGDSIGTEAFF. The rearrangement links TRBV10-3 to TRBJ1-1; 7 bases line up with TRBD1. Per the germline V gene, CDR1 is ENHRY and CDR2 is SYGVKD. This CDR3 has 14 residues. Unmatched junction bases numbered 9, after V lost 6 bases and J lost 5 bases.

This clonotype was observed at least ten times. The chain is built from TRBV5-5 and TRBJ2-1; D tentatively fits TRBD1 or TRBD2 (5 bases each). This CDR3 has 15 amino acids. Germline CDR1 reads SGHKS; CDR2 reads YYEKEE (reference sequence). V was shortened by 2 bases and J by 9 bases, with 18 bases between the two germline ends. The DNA for the CDR3 is TGTGCCAGCAGCTTTCAGGGACCGTCCCTCGGTGAGCAGTTCTTC. Protein product: CASSFQGPSLGEQFF.

A few counts support this clonotype. This sequence joins TRBV28 and TRBJ2-1, with TRBD1 identical over 8 bases. V gave up 6 bases and J gave up 3 bases; unmatched junction bases: 7. The CDR3 consists of 15 residues. Germline V gene sequence: CDR1 MDHEN, CDR2 SYDVKM. The CDR3 coding sequence is TGTGCCAGCAGCCGCGGGACAGGCAACTACAATGAGCAGTTCTTC. Translation gives CASSRGTGNYNEQFF.

This chain links TRBV12-3 or TRBV12-4 with TRBJ1-3; 8 bases match TRBD1. The J segment lost 4 bases and the V segment lost 7 bases, leaving 3 bases of the junction unmatched. The length of the CDR3 is 13 residues. CDR3 loop: CASIRDRGNTIYF. In DNA, the CDR3 is TGTGCCAGCATCCGGGACAGGGGAAACACCATATATTTT.

This clonotype was counted a few times. The chain links TRBV10-3 to TRBJ2-3; 10 bases are shared with TRBD2. V gave up 2 bases and J gave up 3 bases; unmatched junction bases: 8. Per the germline V gene, CDR1 is ENHRY and CDR2 is SYGVKD. The CDR3 is 17 residues long. The CDR3 DNA reads as TGTGCCATCAGTGAGACAGGCAGCGGGGGGGCAACAGATACGCAGTATTTT. This encodes CAISETGSGGATDTQYF.

This clonotype has at least ten counts. The CDR3: CSEKTGGDEQFF. DNA of the CDR3: TGCAGCGAAAAGACAGGGGGCGATGAGCAGTTCTTC. The chain combines TRBV29-1 with TRBJ2-1; 10 bases are a match to TRBD1. The CDR3 consists of 12 residues. With 7 bases clipped from V and 8 bases from J, the junction kept 5 bases outside the gene matches. Per the germline V gene, CDR1 is SQVTM and CDR2 is ANQGSEA.